The clone carrying this T cell receptor beta chain has only a few counts. Antigen unknown. The CDR3 contains 15 residues. V lost 5 bases to trimming and J lost 4 bases; unmatched junction nucleotides: 9. The data stem from a study of liver allograft versus peripheral blood T cells. Study-wide context: Transplanted-liver T cell receptor repertoires were compared with recipients' peripheral blood repertoires. Findings and limits, study-wide: Intragraft T cell receptor repertoires of liver allografts were reportedly distinct from those in peripheral blood.

TCRdb re-called the reads with MiXCR, one entry per CDR3 protein. This table holds about 14,000 distinct CDR3 sequences, 15% to 20% found once. This TCR was sampled from a human patient who had a liver transplant. Some T cells may have come from the graft donor. The chain recombines TRBV12-3 or TRBV12-4 with TRBJ2-7; 9 bases match TRBD1. This CDR3 is CASSRPGTGTYEQYF. The CDR3 DNA reads as TGTGCCAGCAGTCGCCCCGGGACAGGGACATACGAGCAGTACTTC.